The 5 T cell receptor beta chains reported below all come from one sample, sequenced in a study of regulatory T cells. Study findings and constraints: In CD3G-deficient patients, conventional CD4+ T cells were enriched for hydrophobic CDR3 residues at positions 6 and 7.

Primers: 52 TRBV forward and 13 TRBJ reverse. This table comes from immunoSEQ multiplex PCR, and its TCRdb copy is limited to in-frame clones, with some not included. The profile shows roughly 15,000 clones, about 79% of them singletons. No antigen has been identified for these receptors. Input material: conventional CD4+ T cells sorted from blood. Receptors originate from a person aged 25 to 39 with CD3G deficiency.

This sequence joins TRBV28 and TRBJ1-2; unclear D gene. This CDR3 region has 12 residues. V was clipped by 6 bases and J by 8 bases, with 13 bases between them. In germline, CDR1 is MDHEN, CDR2 SYDVKM. The CDR3 DNA follows: TGTGCCAGCAGGGCTGGGCATGGGGGCTACACCTTC. Amino acids: CASRAGHGGYTF.

The CDR3: CASSPLGDVAMNTEAFF. In nucleotides, the CDR3 is TGTGCCAGCTCCCCACTGGGGGACGTAGCCATGAACACTGAAGCTTTCTTT. The chain recombines TRBV28 with TRBJ1-1; perhaps TRBD1 as D (5 bases). The CDR3 length is 17 residues. Trimming left V 8 bases short and J 0 bases short, with 22 bases between. Germline assignment: CDR1 MDHEN and CDR2 SYDVKM. Based on the CDR3 plus reference TRBV28 and TRBJ1-1, the full variable domain is DVKVTQSSRYLVKRTGEKVFLECVQDMDHENMFWYRQDPGLGLRLIYFSYDVKMKEKGDIPEGYSVSREKKERFSLILESASTNQTSMYLCASSPLGDVAMNTEAFFGQGTRLTVV.

The CDR3 reads CASSNAPAFKNIQYF. CDR3 in DNA: TGTGCCAGCAGTAACGCACCAGCGTTCAAAAACATTCAGTACTTC. This chain links TRBV6-6 with TRBJ2-4; no reliable D call. Trimming stripped 5 bases from V and 3 bases from J, with 14 bases between. This CDR3 has 15 amino acids. Germline-derived CDR1 and CDR2 are MNHNY and SVGAGI (reference sequence).

The chain couples TRBV11-2 to TRBJ2-1, with D maybe TRBD2 (6 bases). CDR3 length: 14 amino acids. V shed 5 bases and J shed 7 bases, with 15 bases lying between them. The germline gives CDR1 SGHAT, CDR2 FQNNGV. DNA of the CDR3: TGTGCCAGCAGCGTCCGGGACTTGGTGAATGAGCAGTTCTTC. As protein: CASSVRDLVNEQFF.

The rearrangement uses TRBV6-1 and TRBJ1-1; possible D gene TRBD1, 6 bases. Looked up from germline, CDR1 is MNHNS and CDR2 is SASEGT. Deletions cut 1 base from V and 11 bases from J, with 20 bases between. The CDR3 length is 15 residues. For the CDR3, the DNA is TGTGCCAGCAGTGAAGGGGGGAGGGGGGCCACTTTCGCTTTCTTT. This sequence encodes CASSEGGRGATFAFF.